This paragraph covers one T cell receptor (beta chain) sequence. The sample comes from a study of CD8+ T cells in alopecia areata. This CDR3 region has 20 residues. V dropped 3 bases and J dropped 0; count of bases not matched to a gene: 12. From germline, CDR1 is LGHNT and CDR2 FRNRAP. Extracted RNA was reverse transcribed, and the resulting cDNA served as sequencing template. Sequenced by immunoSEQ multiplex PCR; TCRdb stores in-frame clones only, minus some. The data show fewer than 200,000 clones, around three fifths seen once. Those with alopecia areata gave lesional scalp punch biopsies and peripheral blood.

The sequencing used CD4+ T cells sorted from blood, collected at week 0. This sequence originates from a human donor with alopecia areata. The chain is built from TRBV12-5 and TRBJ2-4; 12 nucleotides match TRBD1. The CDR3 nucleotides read TGTGCTAGTGGTTTCGGTCCGGGACAGGGGGCAGGGTTAGCCAAAAACATTCAGTACTTC. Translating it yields CASGFGPGQGAGLAKNIQYF.